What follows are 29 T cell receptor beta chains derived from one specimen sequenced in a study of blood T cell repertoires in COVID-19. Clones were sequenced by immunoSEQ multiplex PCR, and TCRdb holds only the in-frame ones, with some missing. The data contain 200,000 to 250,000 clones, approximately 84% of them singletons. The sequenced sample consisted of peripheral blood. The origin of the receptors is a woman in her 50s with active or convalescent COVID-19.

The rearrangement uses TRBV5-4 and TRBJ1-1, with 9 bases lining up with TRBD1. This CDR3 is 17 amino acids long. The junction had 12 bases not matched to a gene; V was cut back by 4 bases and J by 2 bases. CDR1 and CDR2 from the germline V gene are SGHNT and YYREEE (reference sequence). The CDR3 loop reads CASSTGGTGKGNTEAFF. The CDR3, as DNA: TGTGCCAGCAGCACGGGTGGGACAGGGAAGGGAAACACTGAAGCTTTCTTT.

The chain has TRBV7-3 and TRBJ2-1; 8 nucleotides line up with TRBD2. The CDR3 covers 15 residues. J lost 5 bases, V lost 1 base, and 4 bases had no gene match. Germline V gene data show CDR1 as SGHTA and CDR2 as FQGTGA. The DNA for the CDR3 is TGTGCCAGCAGCTTAATAGCGGGACTCGACAATGAGCAGTTCTTC. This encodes CASSLIAGLDNEQFF.

The CDR3 loop reads CASSLGRTSGSPREQYF. CDR3 DNA sequence: TGTGCCAGCAGTTTAGGGAGGACTAGCGGGAGCCCACGGGAGCAGTACTTC. This chain connects TRBV28 to TRBJ2-7; 13 bases match TRBD2. Germline V gives CDR1 MDHEN, CDR2 SYDVKM. V gave up 2 bases and J gave up 7 bases; unmatched junction bases: 11. The length of the CDR3 is 17 residues.

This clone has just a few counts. CDR3 coding DNA: TGTGCCAGTACCACACCACCGGGAGCAACTAATGAAAAACTGTTTTTT. Its translation: CASTTPPGATNEKLFF. V usage is TRBV19 and J usage is TRBJ1-4, with D hard to call. The CDR3 loop spans 16 amino acids. V shed 7 bases and J shed 0 bases, with 15 bases lying between them. CDR1 LNHDA and CDR2 SQIVND come from the germline V gene (reference sequence).

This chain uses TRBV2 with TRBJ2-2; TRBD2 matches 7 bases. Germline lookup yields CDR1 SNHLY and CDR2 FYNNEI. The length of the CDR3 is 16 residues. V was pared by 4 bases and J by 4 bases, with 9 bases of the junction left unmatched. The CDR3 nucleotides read TGTGCCAGCAGTGCAAGCGGGGCCCGGGGCACCGGGGAGCTGTTTTTT. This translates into CASSASGARGTGELFF.

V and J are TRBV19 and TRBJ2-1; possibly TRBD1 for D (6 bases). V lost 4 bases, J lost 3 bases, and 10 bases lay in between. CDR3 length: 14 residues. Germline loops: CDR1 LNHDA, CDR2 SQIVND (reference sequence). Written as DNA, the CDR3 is TGTGCCAGTAGTAGACAGGTCTTCTACAATGAGCAGTTCTTC. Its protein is CASSRQVFYNEQFF.

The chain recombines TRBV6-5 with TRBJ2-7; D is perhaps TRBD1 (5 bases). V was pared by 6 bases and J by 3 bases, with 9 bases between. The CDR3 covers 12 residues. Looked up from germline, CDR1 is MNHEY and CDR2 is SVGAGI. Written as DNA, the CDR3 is TGTGCCAGCAGCAGGGAACTCTACGAGCAGTACGTC. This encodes CASSRELYEQYV.

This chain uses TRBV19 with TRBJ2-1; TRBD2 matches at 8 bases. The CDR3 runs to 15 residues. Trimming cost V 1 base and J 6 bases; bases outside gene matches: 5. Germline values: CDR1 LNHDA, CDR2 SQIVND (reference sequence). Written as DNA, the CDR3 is TGTGCCAGTAGTATAGCGGGAGGGCCTGGCAATGAGCAGTTCTTC. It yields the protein CASSIAGGPGNEQFF.

The CDR3 DNA sequence: TGTGCCAGCAGGGCACAGGGGCAGCCCTATGGCTACACCTTC. Protein product: CASRAQGQPYGYTF. The V gene is TRBV5-6, the J gene TRBJ1-2, with 7 bases fitting TRBD1. The trim removed 5 bases at V and 4 bases at J, leaving 8 bases unmatched. This CDR3 has 14 amino acids. Germline V lookup: CDR1 SGHDT, CDR2 YYEEEE.

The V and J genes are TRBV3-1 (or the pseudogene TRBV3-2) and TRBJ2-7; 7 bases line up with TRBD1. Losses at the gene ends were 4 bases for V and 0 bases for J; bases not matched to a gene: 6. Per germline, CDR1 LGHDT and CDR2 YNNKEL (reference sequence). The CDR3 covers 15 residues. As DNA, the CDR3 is TGTGCCAGCAGCCTACCGGGACAGAGCTCCTACGAGCAGTACTTC. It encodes CASSLPGQSSYEQYF.

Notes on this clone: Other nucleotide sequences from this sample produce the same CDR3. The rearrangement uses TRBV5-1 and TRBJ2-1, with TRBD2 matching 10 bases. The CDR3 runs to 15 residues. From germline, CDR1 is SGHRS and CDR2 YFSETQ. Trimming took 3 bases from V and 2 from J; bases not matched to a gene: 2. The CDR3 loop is CASSSLAGAYNEQFF. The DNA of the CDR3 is TGCGCCAGCAGCTCCCTAGCGGGGGCCTACAATGAGCAGTTCTTC. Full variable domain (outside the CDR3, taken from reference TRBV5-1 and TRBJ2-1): KAGVTQTPRYLIKTRGQQVTLSCSPISGHRSVSWYQQTPGQGLQFLFEYFSETQRNKGNFPGRFSGRQFSNSRSEMNVSTLELGDSALYLCASSSLAGAYNEQFFGPGTRLTVL.

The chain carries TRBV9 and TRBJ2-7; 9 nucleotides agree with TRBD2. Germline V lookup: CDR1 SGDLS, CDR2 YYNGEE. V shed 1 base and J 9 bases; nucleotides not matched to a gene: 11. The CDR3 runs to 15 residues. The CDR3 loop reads CASSVLSSGAEGQYF. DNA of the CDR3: TGTGCCAGCAGCGTACTGTCTAGCGGGGCTGAGGGGCAGTACTTC.

CDR3 nucleotides: TGCAGCGGGCGGGCATACGGGGGCTACAATGAGCAGTTCTTC. Amino acids: CSGRAYGGYNEQFF. This chain links TRBV29-1 with TRBJ2-1; D perhaps matches TRBD2 (6 bases). Germline CDR1 reads SQVTM; CDR2 reads ANQGSEA. The CDR3 length is 14 residues. Trimming removed 7 bases at V and 3 bases at J, with 16 bases between.

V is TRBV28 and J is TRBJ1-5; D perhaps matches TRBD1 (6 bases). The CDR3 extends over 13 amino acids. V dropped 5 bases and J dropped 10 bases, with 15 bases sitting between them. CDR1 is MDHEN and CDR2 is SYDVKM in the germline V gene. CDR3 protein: CASSIPLTGPQHF. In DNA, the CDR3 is TGTGCCAGCAGTATCCCCTTGACAGGCCCCCAGCATTTT.

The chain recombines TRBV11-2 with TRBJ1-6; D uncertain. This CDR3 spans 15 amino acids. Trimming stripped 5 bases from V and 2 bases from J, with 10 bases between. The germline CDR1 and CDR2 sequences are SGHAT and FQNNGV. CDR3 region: CASSTGDPYNSPLHF. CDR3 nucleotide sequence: TGTGCCAGCAGCACGGGAGACCCCTATAATTCACCCCTCCACTTT.

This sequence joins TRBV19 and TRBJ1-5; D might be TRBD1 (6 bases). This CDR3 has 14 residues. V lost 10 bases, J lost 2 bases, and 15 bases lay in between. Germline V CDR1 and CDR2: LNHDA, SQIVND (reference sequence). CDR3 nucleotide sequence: TGTGCCACCGCGAGGGGGGGCGGCAATCAGCCCCAGCATTTT. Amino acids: CATARGGGNQPQHF. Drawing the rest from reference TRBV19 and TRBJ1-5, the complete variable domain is DGGITQSPKYLFRKEGQNVTLSCEQNLNHDAMYWYRQDPGQGLRLIYYSQIVNDFQKGDIAEGYSVSREKKESFPLTVTSAQKNPTAFYLCATARGGGNQPQHFGDGTRLSIL.

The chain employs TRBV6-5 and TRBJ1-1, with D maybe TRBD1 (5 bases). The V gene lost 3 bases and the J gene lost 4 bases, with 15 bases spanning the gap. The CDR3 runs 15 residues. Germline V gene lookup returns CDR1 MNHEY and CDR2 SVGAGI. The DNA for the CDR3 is TGTGCCAGCAGTTATTCCGGGGGGAGGGTCACTGAAGCTTTCTTT. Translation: CASSYSGGRVTEAFF.

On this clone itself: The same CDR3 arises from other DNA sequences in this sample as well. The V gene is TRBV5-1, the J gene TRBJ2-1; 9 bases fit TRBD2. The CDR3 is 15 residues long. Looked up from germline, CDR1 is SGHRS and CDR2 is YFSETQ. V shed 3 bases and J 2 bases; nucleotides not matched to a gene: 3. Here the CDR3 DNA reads TGCGCCAGCAGCTCCTTAGCGGGGGCCTACAATGAGCAGTTCTTC. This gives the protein CASSSLAGAYNEQFF.

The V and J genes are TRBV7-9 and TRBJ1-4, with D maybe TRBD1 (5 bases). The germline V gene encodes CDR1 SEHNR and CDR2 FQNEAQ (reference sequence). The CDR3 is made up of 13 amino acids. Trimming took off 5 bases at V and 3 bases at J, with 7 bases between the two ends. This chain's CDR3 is CASSGHPNEKLFF. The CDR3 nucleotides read TGTGCCAGCAGCGGACATCCTAATGAAAAACTGTTTTTT.

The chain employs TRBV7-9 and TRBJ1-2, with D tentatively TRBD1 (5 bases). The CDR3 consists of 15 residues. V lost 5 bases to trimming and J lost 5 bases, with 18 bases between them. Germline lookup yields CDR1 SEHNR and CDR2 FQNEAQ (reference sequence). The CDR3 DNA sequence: TGTGCCAGCAGCGGGGCCGGGAGTCCCGATTATGGCTACACCTTC. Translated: CASSGAGSPDYGYTF.

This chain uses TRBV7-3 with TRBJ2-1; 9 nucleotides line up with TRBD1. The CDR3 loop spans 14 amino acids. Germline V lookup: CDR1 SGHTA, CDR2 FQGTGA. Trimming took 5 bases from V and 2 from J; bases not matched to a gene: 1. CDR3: CASSRQGAYNEQFF. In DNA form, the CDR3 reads TGTGCCAGCAGCCGACAGGGGGCCTACAATGAGCAGTTCTTC.

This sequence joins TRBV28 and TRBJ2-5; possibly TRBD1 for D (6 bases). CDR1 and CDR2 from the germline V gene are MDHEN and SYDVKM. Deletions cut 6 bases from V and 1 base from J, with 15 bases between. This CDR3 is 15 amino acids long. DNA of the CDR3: TGTGCCAGCAGCCGCACGGGACATTTCCAAGAGACCCAGTACTTC. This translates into CASSRTGHFQETQYF.

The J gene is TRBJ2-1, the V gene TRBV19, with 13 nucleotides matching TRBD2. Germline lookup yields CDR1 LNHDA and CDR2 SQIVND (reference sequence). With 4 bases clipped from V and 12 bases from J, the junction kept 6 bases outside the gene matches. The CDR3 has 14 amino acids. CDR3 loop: CASSTTGTSGVQFF. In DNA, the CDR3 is TGTGCCAGTAGTACAACCGGGACTAGCGGGGTGCAGTTCTTC.

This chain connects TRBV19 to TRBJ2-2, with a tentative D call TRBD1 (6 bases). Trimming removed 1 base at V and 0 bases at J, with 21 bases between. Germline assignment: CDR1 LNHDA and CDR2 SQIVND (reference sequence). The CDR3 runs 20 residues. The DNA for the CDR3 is TGTGCCAGTAGTATAGGAGGCGGCAGGGGAACAAGAACGAACACCGGGGAGCTGTTTTTT. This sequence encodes CASSIGGGRGTRTNTGELFF.

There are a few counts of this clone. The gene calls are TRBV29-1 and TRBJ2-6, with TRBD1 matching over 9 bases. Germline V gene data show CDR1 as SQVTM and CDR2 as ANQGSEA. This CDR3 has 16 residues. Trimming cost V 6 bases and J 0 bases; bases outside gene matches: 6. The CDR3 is CSVAGTGPSGANVLTF. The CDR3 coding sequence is TGCAGCGTGGCTGGGACAGGGCCCTCTGGGGCCAACGTCCTGACTTTC.

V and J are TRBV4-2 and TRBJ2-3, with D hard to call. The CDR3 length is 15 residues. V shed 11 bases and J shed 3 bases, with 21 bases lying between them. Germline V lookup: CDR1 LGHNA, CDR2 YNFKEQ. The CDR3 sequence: CAPSQPGSGTDTQYF. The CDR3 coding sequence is TGTGCCCCCAGTCAGCCGGGTAGTGGGACAGATACGCAGTATTTT.

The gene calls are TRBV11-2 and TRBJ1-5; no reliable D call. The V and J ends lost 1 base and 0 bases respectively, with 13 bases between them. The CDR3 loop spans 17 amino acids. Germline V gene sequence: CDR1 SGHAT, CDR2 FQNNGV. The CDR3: CASSLGTGFSSNQPQHF. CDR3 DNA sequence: TGTGCCAGCAGCTTAGGAACGGGGTTCTCTAGCAATCAGCCCCAGCATTTT.

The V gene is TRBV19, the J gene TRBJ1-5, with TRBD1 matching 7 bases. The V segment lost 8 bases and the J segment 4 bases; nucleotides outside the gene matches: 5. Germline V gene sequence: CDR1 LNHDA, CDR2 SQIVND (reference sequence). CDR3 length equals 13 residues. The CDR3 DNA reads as TGTGCCAGTCAAGACAGGGTGAATCAGCCCCAGCATTTT. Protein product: CASQDRVNQPQHF.

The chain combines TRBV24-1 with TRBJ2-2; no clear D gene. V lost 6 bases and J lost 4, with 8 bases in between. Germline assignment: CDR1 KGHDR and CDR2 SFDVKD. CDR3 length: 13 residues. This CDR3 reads CATSPPVTGELFF. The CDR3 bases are TGTGCCACCAGTCCCCCGGTCACCGGGGAGCTGTTTTTT.